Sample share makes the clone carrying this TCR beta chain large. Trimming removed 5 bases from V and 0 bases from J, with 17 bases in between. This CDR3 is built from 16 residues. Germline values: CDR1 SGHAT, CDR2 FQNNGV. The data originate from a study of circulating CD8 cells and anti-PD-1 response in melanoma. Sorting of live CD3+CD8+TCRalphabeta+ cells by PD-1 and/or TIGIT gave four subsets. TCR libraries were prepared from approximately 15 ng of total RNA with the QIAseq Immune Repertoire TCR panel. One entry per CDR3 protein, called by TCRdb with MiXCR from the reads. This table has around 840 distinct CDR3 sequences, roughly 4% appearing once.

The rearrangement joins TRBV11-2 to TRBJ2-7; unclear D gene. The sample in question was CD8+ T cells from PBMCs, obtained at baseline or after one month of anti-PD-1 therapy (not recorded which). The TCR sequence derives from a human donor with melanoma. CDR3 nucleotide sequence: TGTGCCAGCAGCCAAGACCCAGGTGGGATCTCCTACGAGCAGTACTTC. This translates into CASSQDPGGISYEQYF.